The 32 T cell receptor beta chains below were found in one sample sequenced in a study of Ad26.COV2.S vaccination and SARS-CoV-2 variants. TCRdb's table, derived via immunoSEQ multiplex PCR, lists solely in-frame clones and lacks some. The sample lists under 400,000 clones; more than 75% were seen once. As for treatment: 19 received Ad26.COV2.S at low or high dose, single or two shots; about five received placebo; per-sample allocation not given. Specimen acquisition occurred on day 63 following the initial vaccine or placebo injection. The sample in question was peripheral blood, obtained in a trial of Ad26.COV2.S vaccine versus placebo. The source is a person aged 18 to 65 who received the Ad26.COV2.S COVID-19 vaccine or a placebo.

The chain couples TRBV7-9 to TRBJ2-1, with 9 bases fitting TRBD2. The CDR3 consists of 13 residues. The germline gives CDR1 SEHNR, CDR2 FQNEAQ (reference sequence). With V trimmed by 9 bases and J by 6 bases, 6 bases remained unmatched. The CDR3 DNA sequence: TGTGCCAGGGGGCGGGGGGGTTCCAATGAGCAGTTCTTC. It specifies CARGRGGSNEQFF.

The count of this clone is one. The V gene is TRBV29-1, the J gene TRBJ1-1, with 7 bases fitting TRBD1. This CDR3 has 14 residues. With 6 bases clipped from V and 3 bases from J, the junction kept 10 bases outside the gene matches. Germline assignment: CDR1 SQVTM and CDR2 ANQGSEA. Here the CDR3 reads CSVSWAGGDTEAFF. The CDR3 region has the DNA TGCAGCGTCAGTTGGGCAGGGGGGGACACTGAAGCTTTCTTT.

V and J are TRBV27 and TRBJ1-6; TRBD1 might be the D (6 bases). The CDR3 consists of 14 residues. The V end was cut by 5 bases, the J end by 8 bases, with 13 bases between. Germline V gene data show CDR1 as MNHEY and CDR2 as SMNVEV (reference sequence). The CDR3 DNA reads TGTGCCAGCAGTCAGACAGGACTCTATTCACCCCTCCACTTT. Residues: CASSQTGLYSPLHF.

V gene TRBV7-8 combines with J gene TRBJ2-5; D not certain. CDR1 is SGHVS and CDR2 is FQNEAQ in the germline V gene. The CDR3 has 15 residues. Trimming pared 6 bases from V and 5 bases from J, leaving 19 bases between. The CDR3: CASRDLDQEGETQYF. CDR3 sequence (DNA): TGTGCCAGCAGAGACCTGGACCAGGAAGGGGAGACCCAGTACTTC.

V gene TRBV6-5 combines with J gene TRBJ2-7, with D maybe TRBD1 (5 bases). The V and J ends lost 3 bases and 8 bases respectively, with 14 bases between them. CDR1 and CDR2 from the germline V gene are MNHEY and SVGAGI. CDR3 length equals 13 residues. The DNA for the CDR3 is TGTGCCAGCAGTTATATCAGGGCCCCTCAGCAGTACTTC. Translating it yields CASSYIRAPQQYF.

The chain couples TRBV7-6 to TRBJ2-5, with 12 bases matching TRBD2. With 2 bases clipped from V and 5 bases from J, the junction kept 9 bases outside the gene matches. CDR1 is SGHVS, CDR2 FNYEAQ, per germline. The CDR3 extends over 17 amino acids. CDR3 DNA sequence: TGTGCCAGCAGCTTAATCGCTAGCGGGGGGGCGCTGGAGACCCAGTACTTC. Translated, it gives CASSLIASGGALETQYF.

The chain employs TRBV12-3 or TRBV12-4 and TRBJ1-6; perhaps TRBD1 as D (6 bases). Trimming shortened V by 2 bases and J by 7 bases, and 6 bases separated the two germline ends. CDR3 size: 13 residues. CDR3 DNA: TGTGCCAGCAGTTTACAGGGGAATTCACCCCTCCACTTT. Its translation is CASSLQGNSPLHF.

The gene calls are TRBV27 and TRBJ1-4; 8 bases are a match to TRBD1. Looked up from germline, CDR1 is MNHEY and CDR2 is SMNVEV (reference sequence). With 5 bases clipped from V and 4 bases from J, the junction kept 12 bases outside the gene matches. The CDR3 spans 17 residues. The CDR3 loop is CASSARTGSRDNEKLFF. The CDR3 DNA reads TGTGCCAGCAGTGCGCGGACAGGGAGTCGTGATAATGAAAAACTGTTTTTT. The full variable domain, with the rest looked up from reference TRBV27 and TRBJ1-4, is EAQVTQNPRYLITVTGKKLTVTCSQNMNHEYMSWYRQDPGLGLRQIYYSMNVEVTDKGDVPEGYKVSRKEKRNFPLILESPSPNQTSLYFCASSARTGSRDNEKLFFGSGTQLSVL.

This sequence joins TRBV23-1 and TRBJ1-2, with 8 bases fitting TRBD1. TRBV23-1 is an open reading frame whose function is uncertain. The CDR3 sequence is 16 residues long. The V segment lost 4 bases and the J segment 8 bases; nucleotides outside the gene matches: 15. The CDR3: CASSRTRDRRPLGYTF. CDR3 sequence (DNA): TGCGCCAGCAGTCGCACCAGGGACAGGAGGCCACTGGGCTACACCTTC.

This rearrangement joins TRBV9 to TRBJ2-2, with D possibly called TRBD1 or TRBD2 (5 bases each). The CDR3 extends over 13 amino acids. From germline, CDR1 is SGDLS and CDR2 YYNGEE. Trimming removed 3 bases from V and 6 bases from J, with 9 bases in between. In DNA, the CDR3 is TGTGCCAGCAGCGCCGGGACCGCCGGGGAGCTGTTTTTT. Translated, it gives CASSAGTAGELFF.

The chain has TRBV4-1 and TRBJ1-2; tentative D call: TRBD1 (5 bases). This CDR3 comprises 14 residues. Germline CDR1 reads MGHRA; CDR2 reads YSYEKL. The V gene lost 0 bases and the J gene lost 4 bases, with 9 bases spanning the gap. The CDR3 region is CASSQEWGGYGYTF. The CDR3 DNA reads as TGCGCCAGCAGCCAAGAGTGGGGGGGCTATGGCTACACCTTC.

The V and J genes are TRBV5-6 and TRBJ2-1; D not certain. This CDR3 is 13 amino acids long. V was cut by 4 bases and J by 9 bases, with 14 bases left in between. Germline V CDR1 and CDR2: SGHDT, YYEEEE. CDR3 nucleotide sequence: TGTGCCAGCAGCCCAACCTCTTATGGTGAGCAGTTCTTC. This codes for CASSPTSYGEQFF.

The genes are TRBV5-1 and TRBJ1-1, with 9 positions matching TRBD1. Trimming at V came to 3 bases and at J to 3 bases, leaving 9 bases not matched to a gene. The CDR3 covers 16 residues. Germline values: CDR1 SGHRS, CDR2 YFSETQ. The DNA for the CDR3 is TGCGCCAGCAGCTCCGGGACAGGGACCTTGGACACTGAAGCTTTCTTT. It is translated as CASSSGTGTLDTEAFF.

This clone was recorded once. This rearrangement joins TRBV19 to TRBJ2-1, with TRBD2 matching over 9 bases. Germline V lookup: CDR1 LNHDA, CDR2 SQIVND (reference sequence). The CDR3 runs 15 residues. V trimming: 3 bases; J trimming: 8 bases; junction bases outside the gene matches: 8. DNA of the CDR3: TGTGCCAGTAGTATCGGGCTAGCGGGGAGGTATGAGCAGTTCTTC. Protein product: CASSIGLAGRYEQFF.

The V call is TRBV19, the J call TRBJ2-1; D call uncertain. Per the germline V gene, CDR1 is LNHDA and CDR2 is SQIVND (reference sequence). The CDR3 consists of 15 residues. V was clipped by 4 bases and J by 6 bases, with 16 bases between them. CDR3 nucleotide sequence: TGTGCCAGTAGTAGGCCAGGCCTTGGCCTCAATGAGCAGTTCTTC. It specifies CASSRPGLGLNEQFF.

The chain carries TRBV5-4 and TRBJ2-7; possible D gene TRBD1, 5 bases. CDR1 SGHNT and CDR2 YYREEE come from the germline V gene (reference sequence). The CDR3 totals 12 residues. V lost 4 bases, J lost 6 bases, and 11 bases lay in between. CDR3 amino acids: CASSSDSLEQYF. DNA for the CDR3: TGTGCCAGCAGCAGCGACAGTCTCGAGCAGTACTTC. Variable domain in full (rest from reference TRBV5-4 and TRBJ2-7): ETGVTQSPTHLIKTRGQQVTLRCSSQSGHNTVSWYQQALGQGPQFIFQYYREEENGRGNFPPRFSGLQFPNYSSELNVNALELDDSALYLCASSSDSLEQYFGPGTRLTVT.

The chain couples TRBV3-1 (or the pseudogene TRBV3-2) to TRBJ2-7; D may be TRBD2 (6 bases). The germline gives CDR1 LGHDT, CDR2 YNNKEL (reference sequence). The length of the CDR3 is 13 residues. V dropped 2 bases and J dropped 7 bases, with 12 bases sitting between them. The CDR3 loop is CASSQSPRGEQYF. Written as DNA, the CDR3 is TGTGCCAGCAGCCAATCCCCTCGGGGGGAGCAGTACTTC.

This clone is a singleton in its sample. The chain joins TRBV7-2 to TRBJ2-5, with a possible D match to TRBD2 (5 bases). V was cut by 5 bases and J by 4 bases, with 14 bases left in between. Germline CDR1 SGHTA, CDR2 FQGNSA. The CDR3 covers 14 residues. The CDR3 coding sequence is TGTGCCAGCAGCCGCGGGTCTTCTGGAGAGACCCAGTACTTC. It specifies CASSRGSSGETQYF.

J is TRBJ1-1 and V is TRBV19; D remains ambiguous. Germline V gene data show CDR1 as LNHDA and CDR2 as SQIVND (reference sequence). V lost 6 bases and J lost 3, with 14 bases in between. The CDR3 loop spans 14 amino acids. DNA for the CDR3: TGTGCCAGTAGCAAGACGGGTAGGGACACTGAAGCTTTCTTT. Translation: CASSKTGRDTEAFF.

The chain joins TRBV19 to TRBJ1-1; 10 bases agree with TRBD1. CDR3 length equals 16 residues. Germline CDR1 reads LNHDA; CDR2 reads SQIVND (reference sequence). The V gene end was trimmed by 4 bases and the J gene end by 10 bases; junction bases not matched to a gene: 15. CDR3 protein: CASSKLTTGGQGGAFF. As DNA, the CDR3 is TGTGCCAGTAGTAAATTAACGACAGGGGGCCAAGGTGGAGCTTTCTTT. The complete variable domain, with remaining parts taken from reference TRBV19 and TRBJ1-1, reads DGGITQSPKYLFRKEGQNVTLSCEQNLNHDAMYWYRQDPGQGLRLIYYSQIVNDFQKGDIAEGYSVSREKKESFPLTVTSAQKNPTAFYLCASSKLTTGGQGGAFFGQGTRLTVV.

V is TRBV9 and J is TRBJ1-3; unclear D gene. CDR1 is SGDLS, CDR2 YYNGEE, per germline. CDR3 size: 14 residues. The ends were cut back, 0 bases at V and 0 bases at J, with 4 bases in the middle. CDR3 nucleotides: TGTGCCAGCAGCGTAGAGAGCTCTGGAAACACCATATATTTT. Amino acid sequence: CASSVESSGNTIYF.

The chain couples TRBV5-1 to TRBJ2-1; D may correspond to TRBD1 or TRBD2 (7 bases each). Trimming left V 6 bases short and J 2 bases short, with 12 bases between. CDR3 length equals 14 residues. Germline V gene lookup returns CDR1 SGHRS and CDR2 YFSETQ. The CDR3 is CASIPGGAYNEQFF. CDR3 DNA sequence: TGCGCCAGCATCCCAGGGGGGGCCTACAATGAGCAGTTCTTC.

The chain carries TRBV5-1 and TRBJ1-1; the match to TRBD1 covers 9 bases. Germline V gene data show CDR1 as SGHRS and CDR2 as YFSETQ. This CDR3 has 14 residues. Trimming took 5 bases from V and 7 from J; bases not matched to a gene: 9. CDR3 DNA: TGCGCCAGCAGTTTGACAGGGGGTGTTGGTGAAGCTTTCTTT. It yields the protein CASSLTGGVGEAFF.

The V call is TRBV7-9, the J call TRBJ1-5; the match to TRBD1 covers 7 bases. V shed 6 bases and J 6 bases; nucleotides not matched to a gene: 5. Germline lookup yields CDR1 SEHNR and CDR2 FQNEAQ (reference sequence). The CDR3 consists of 13 residues. This CDR3 is CASRQGVGQPQHF. CDR3 coding DNA: TGTGCCAGCAGGCAGGGGGTTGGTCAGCCCCAGCATTTT.

CDR3 in DNA: TGTGCTAGTGGTTTGGTACTGGAGGTTTATAGCAATCAGCCCCAGCATTTT. Its translation is CASGLVLEVYSNQPQHF. The chain couples TRBV12-5 to TRBJ1-5; no reliable D call. The V end was cut by 0 bases, the J end by 0 bases, with 12 bases between. Germline V lookup: CDR1 LGHNT, CDR2 FRNRAP. The CDR3 runs 17 residues.

V usage is TRBV6-5 and J usage is TRBJ2-1; TRBD1 matches at 8 bases. The length of the CDR3 is 15 residues. Germline-derived CDR1 and CDR2 are MNHEY and SVGAGI. With V trimmed by 5 bases and J by 4 bases, 7 bases remained unmatched. This CDR3 is CASSRGQGGYNEQFF. In nucleotides, the CDR3 is TGTGCCAGCAGTCGCGGACAGGGCGGATACAATGAGCAGTTCTTC.

V is TRBV18 and J is TRBJ1-2, with D uncertain. Germline V gene data show CDR1 as KGHSH and CDR2 as LQKENI. This CDR3 spans 13 amino acids. V was cut by 6 bases and J by 6 bases, with 14 bases left in between. The CDR3 DNA reads as TGTGCCAGCTCTTCACGGCCCGAGGATGGCTACACCTTC. This gives the protein CASSSRPEDGYTF.

The rearrangement uses TRBV5-6 and TRBJ2-1; 12 bases align to TRBD2. Germline V CDR1 and CDR2: SGHDT, YYEEEE. Losses at the gene ends were 5 bases for V and 0 bases for J; bases not matched to a gene: 9. The CDR3 contains 18 residues. The CDR3: CASRLRLAGVSSYNEQFF. CDR3 nucleotides: TGTGCCAGCAGACTAAGACTAGCGGGGGTTAGCTCCTACAATGAGCAGTTCTTC.

The V and J genes are TRBV6-6 and TRBJ1-1; the D is unclear. This CDR3 contains 15 residues. V shed 6 bases and J shed 4 bases, with 18 bases lying between them. The germline V gene encodes CDR1 MNHNY and CDR2 SVGAGI (reference sequence). The CDR3 region is CASSPIRSGGTEAFF. CDR3 DNA: TGTGCCAGCAGCCCAATTAGGTCTGGTGGCACTGAAGCTTTCTTT.

The V and J genes are TRBV6-2 or TRBV6-3 and TRBJ2-3, with 7 positions matching TRBD1. Germline assignment: CDR1 MNHEY and CDR2 SVGEGT. The CDR3 extends over 15 amino acids. V shed 5 bases and J 8 bases; nucleotides not matched to a gene: 13. As DNA, the CDR3 is TGTGCCAGCAGTGACGCGACAGGGCGAGTCGGTACGCAGTATTTT. Protein sequence: CASSDATGRVGTQYF.

This sequence joins TRBV6-5 and TRBJ1-2; a possible D gene is TRBD1 (6 bases). Germline V gene data show CDR1 as MNHEY and CDR2 as SVGAGI. The CDR3 extends over 15 amino acids. Between the trimmed V and J ends, which lost 6 bases and 3 bases, there was a span of 17 bases. The CDR3 reads CASRPFLNRDYGYTF. CDR3 bases: TGTGCCAGCAGACCTTTCCTTAACAGGGACTATGGCTACACCTTC.

The chain has TRBV5-5 and TRBJ1-1; D is undetermined. The CDR3 has 14 residues. The germline CDR1 and CDR2 sequences are SGHKS and YYEKEE (reference sequence). Deletions cut 2 bases from V and 2 bases from J, with 10 bases between. The CDR3 loop reads CASSLRGRNTEAFF. The CDR3 DNA is TGTGCCAGCAGCTTAAGAGGGAGAAACACTGAAGCTTTCTTT.